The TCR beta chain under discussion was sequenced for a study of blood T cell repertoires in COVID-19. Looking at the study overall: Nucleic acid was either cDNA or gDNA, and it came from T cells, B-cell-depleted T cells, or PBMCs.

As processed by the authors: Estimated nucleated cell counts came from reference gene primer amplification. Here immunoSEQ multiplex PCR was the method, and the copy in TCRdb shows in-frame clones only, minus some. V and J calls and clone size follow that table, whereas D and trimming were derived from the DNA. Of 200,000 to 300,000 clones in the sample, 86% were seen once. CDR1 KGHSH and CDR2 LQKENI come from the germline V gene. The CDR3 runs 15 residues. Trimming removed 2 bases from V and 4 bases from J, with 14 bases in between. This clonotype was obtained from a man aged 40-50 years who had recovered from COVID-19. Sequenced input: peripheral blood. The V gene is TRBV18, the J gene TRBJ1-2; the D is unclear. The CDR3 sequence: CASSPDGGFLYGYTF. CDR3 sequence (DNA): TGTGCCAGCTCACCAGACGGCGGGTTTCTCTATGGCTACACCTTC.